This passage covers 9 T cell receptor beta chains from one sample sequenced in a study of blood T cell repertoires in COVID-19. Only in-frame clones appear in the TCRdb table, and some are missing; sequencing was by immunoSEQ multiplex PCR. The table shows over 50,000 clones, with 86% occurring only once. Material for sequencing was peripheral blood. All receptors come from a man older than 75 with acute or convalescent COVID-19.

The chain has TRBV19 and TRBJ1-1; 7 bases agree with TRBD1. The V segment lost 8 bases and the J segment 5 bases; nucleotides outside the gene matches: 5. The CDR3 is made up of 12 amino acids. Looked up from germline, CDR1 is LNHDA and CDR2 is SQIVND (reference sequence). The CDR3 DNA follows: TGTGCCAGTGGGAAACAGGGGACTGAAGCTTTCTTT. It yields the protein CASGKQGTEAFF.

The V and J genes are TRBV2 and TRBJ1-6, with 9 positions matching TRBD1. The ends lost 6 bases at V and 10 bases at J; junction bases unmatched: 10. The CDR3 is 15 residues long. Germline CDR1 and CDR2: SNHLY and FYNNEI. The CDR3 reads CASRTGGAVGSPLHF. DNA for the CDR3: TGTGCCAGCAGGACAGGGGGAGCCGTGGGCTCACCCCTCCACTTT. Full variable domain (remainder filled in from reference TRBV2 and TRBJ1-6): EPEVTQTPSHQVTQMGQEVILRCVPISNHLYFYWYRQILGQKVEFLVSFYNNEISEKSEIFDDQFSVERPDGSNFTLKIRSTKLEDSAMYFCASRTGGAVGSPLHFGNGTRLTVT.

V usage is TRBV7-9 and J usage is TRBJ1-5, with 7 bases lining up with TRBD1. This CDR3 contains 14 residues. V was pared by 5 bases and J by 3 bases, with 4 bases of the junction left unmatched. Germline V lookup: CDR1 SEHNR, CDR2 FQNEAQ (reference sequence). The CDR3 region is CASSVTGSNQPQHF. CDR3 nucleotide sequence: TGTGCCAGCAGCGTGACAGGGTCCAATCAGCCCCAGCATTTT.

This clone was seen a single time. The chain uses TRBV12-3 or TRBV12-4 and TRBJ1-3, with D unresolved. The CDR3 is 11 residues long. V gave up 8 bases and J gave up 7 bases, with 9 bases separating them. The CDR3 protein is CASGLGNTIYF. In nucleotides, the CDR3 is TGTGCCAGCGGCCTCGGGAACACCATATATTTT.

The chain couples TRBV7-9 to TRBJ2-3, with 15 bases matching TRBD2. Germline loops: CDR1 SEHNR, CDR2 FQNEAQ (reference sequence). V dropped 5 bases and J dropped 3; count of bases not matched to a gene: 9. The CDR3 is 18 amino acids. This CDR3 is CASSRGLAGGPLTDTQYF. The CDR3 DNA reads as TGTGCCAGCAGCCGTGGACTAGCGGGGGGGCCTTTGACAGATACGCAGTATTTT.

The J gene is TRBJ2-1, the V gene TRBV19; a weak D match, TRBD2 (6 bases). The CDR3 is made up of 15 amino acids. Trimming took 4 bases from V and 2 from J, leaving 12 bases between them. CDR1 is LNHDA, CDR2 SQIVND, per germline (reference sequence). This CDR3 reads CASSTPGLTYNEQFF. CDR3 in DNA: TGTGCCAGTAGTACCCCGGGACTGACCTACAATGAGCAGTTCTTC.

The V and J genes are TRBV5-4 and TRBJ2-2; 7 bases match TRBD1. The CDR3 extends over 15 amino acids. V shed 4 bases, J shed 5 bases, and the junction held 8 bases outside the gene matches. Germline CDR1 and CDR2: SGHNT and YYREEE (reference sequence). The CDR3 nucleotides are TGTGCCAGCAGCCTCAACAGGGGCCAAACCGGGGAGCTGTTTTTT. Protein product: CASSLNRGQTGELFF.

The V gene is TRBV11-3, the J gene TRBJ1-6; D gene unclear. Trimming removed 0 bases at V and 8 bases at J, with 5 bases between. The germline CDR1 and CDR2 sequences are SGHNT and YENEEA. This CDR3 region has 13 residues. The CDR3 nucleotides read TGTGCCAGCAGCTTAGATCCTCATTCACCCCTCCACTTT. Translated, it gives CASSLDPHSPLHF.

The rearrangement links TRBV5-5 to TRBJ1-6; D might be TRBD1 (6 bases). V was cut by 0 bases and J by 7 bases, with 14 bases left in between. There are 16 residues in the CDR3. In germline, CDR1 is SGHKS, CDR2 YYEKEE (reference sequence). CDR3 nucleotides: TGTGCCAGCAGCTTGGGGACAGTTACCACAAATTCACCCCTCCACTTT. This gives the protein CASSLGTVTTNSPLHF.